These 5 T cell receptor beta chains came from one sample sequenced in a study of cytomegalovirus exposure and HLA in healthy donors. The PCR contained 60 Vbeta and 13 Jbeta primers. Using immunoSEQ multiplex PCR, the repertoire was profiled, and TCRdb retains in-frame clones only, with some absent. The sample carries approximately 100,000 clones, 60% to 75% recorded once. Sequencing used PBMCs. These receptors originate from a female donor in good health and CMV-seronegative.

The gene calls are TRBV4-1 and TRBJ1-5, with no clear D. Germline lookup yields CDR1 MGHRA and CDR2 YSYEKL. CDR3 length equals 15 residues. V lost 3 bases and J lost 0, with 9 bases in between. Here the CDR3 DNA reads TGCGCCAGCAGCCACAGTCTGTCTAGCAATCAGCCCCAGCATTTT. Amino acids: CASSHSLSSNQPQHF.

The V gene is TRBV27, the J gene TRBJ1-1, with 8 bases that match TRBD1. V lost 8 bases, J lost 10 bases, and 6 bases stayed unmatched. Germline assignment: CDR1 MNHEY and CDR2 SMNVEV (reference sequence). The CDR3 length is 11 residues. DNA for the CDR3: TGTGCCAGCCACAGGGGGGTCATAGCTTTCTTT. Protein product: CASHRGVIAFF.

This chain joins TRBV6-5 and TRBJ2-1, with a tentative D call TRBD1 (5 bases). CDR3 length: 15 amino acids. Trimming took off 2 bases at V and 9 bases at J, with 17 bases between the two ends. Germline assignment: CDR1 MNHEY and CDR2 SVGAGI. CDR3 loop: CASSYRGRRSGEQFF. The CDR3 bases are TGTGCCAGCAGTTACAGGGGCAGGAGATCGGGTGAGCAGTTCTTC.

As to this clone: An end of the junction does not agree with germline; a read error may underlie this. The chain recombines TRBV7-7 with TRBJ2-2; TRBD1 is a possible D gene (5 bases). The V gene's germline CDR1 is SSHAT and CDR2 FNYEAQ (reference sequence). The CDR3 length is 14 residues. CDR3 coding DNA: TGTGCTAGCAGCTTAGCCCAGGGTATCGGGGAGCTGTTTTTT. It codes for CASSLAQGIGELFF. Using reference TRBV7-7 and TRBJ2-2 for the parts outside the CDR3, the full variable domain is GAGVSQSPRYKVTKRGQDVTLRCDPISSHATLYWYQQALGQGPEFLTYFNYEAQPDKSGLPSDRFSAERPEGSISTLTIQRTEQRDSAMYRCASSLAQGIGELFFGEGSRLTVL.

This CDR3 is CASSLQGTIQYF. CDR3 coding DNA: TGCGCCAGCAGCTTACAGGGGACCATTCAGTACTTC. This sequence joins TRBV5-1 and TRBJ2-4; 7 bases match TRBD1. The CDR3 runs to 12 residues. From germline, CDR1 is SGHRS and CDR2 YFSETQ. V dropped 2 bases and J dropped 9; count of bases not matched to a gene: 2.